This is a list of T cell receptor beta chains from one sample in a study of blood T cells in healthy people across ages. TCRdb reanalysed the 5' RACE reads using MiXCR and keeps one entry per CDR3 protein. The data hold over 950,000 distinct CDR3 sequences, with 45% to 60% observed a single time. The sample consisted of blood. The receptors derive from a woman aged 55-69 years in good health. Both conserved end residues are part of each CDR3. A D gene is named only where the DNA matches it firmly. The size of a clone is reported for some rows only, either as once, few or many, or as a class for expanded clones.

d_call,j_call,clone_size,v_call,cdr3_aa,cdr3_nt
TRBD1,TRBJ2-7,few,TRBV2,CASSAQGASSYEQYF,TGTGCCAGCAGCGCACAGGGGGCTTCCTCCTACGAGCAGTACTTC
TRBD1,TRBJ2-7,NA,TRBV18,CASSFGGQGYYEQYF,TGTGCCAGCTCATTCGGGGGACAGGGCTATTACGAGCAGTACTTC
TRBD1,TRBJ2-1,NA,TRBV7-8,CASSFRDRVNEQFF,TGTGCCAGCAGCTTCCGGGACAGGGTGAATGAGCAGTTCTTC
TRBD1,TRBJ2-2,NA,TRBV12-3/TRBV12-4,CASRQQGADGELFF,TGTGCCAGCAGGCAGCAGGGGGCGGACGGGGAGCTGTTTTTT
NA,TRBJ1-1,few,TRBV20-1,CSARDQGPTEAFF,TGCAGTGCTAGAGATCAGGGACCCACTGAAGCTTTCTTT
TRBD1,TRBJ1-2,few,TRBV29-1,CSVEDRGRFGYTF,TGCAGCGTTGAAGACAGGGGGCGATTCGGCTACACCTTC
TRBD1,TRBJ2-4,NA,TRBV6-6,CASSWDRDTKNIQYF,TGTGCCAGCAGTTGGGACAGGGATACCAAAAACATTCAGTACTTC
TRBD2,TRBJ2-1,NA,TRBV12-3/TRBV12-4,CASSFGLAGGGEQFF,TGTGCCAGCAGTTTTGGGCTAGCGGGAGGGGGAGAGCAGTTCTTC
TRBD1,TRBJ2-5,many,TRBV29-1,CSVEDWSPGQGWGLYQETQYF,TGCAGCGTTGAAGATTGGAGCCCTGGACAGGGTTGGGGTCTTTACCAAGAGACCCAGTACTTC
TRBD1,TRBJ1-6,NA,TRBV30,CAWRALTGPYSPLHF,TGTGCCTGGAGGGCTTTGACAGGGCCTTATTCACCCCTCCACTTT
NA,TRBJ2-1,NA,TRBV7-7,CASSPLSVRSYNEQFF,TGTGCCAGCAGCCCTCTTAGCGTCCGATCCTACAATGAGCAGTTCTTC
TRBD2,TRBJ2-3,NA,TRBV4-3,CASRPGSSGYTDTQYF,TGCGCCAGCAGGCCGGGCTCTAGCGGATACACAGATACGCAGTATTTT
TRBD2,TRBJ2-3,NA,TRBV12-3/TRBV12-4,CASSARLAGPTDTQYF,TGTGCCAGCAGCGCTAGACTAGCGGGACCCACAGATACGCAGTATTTT
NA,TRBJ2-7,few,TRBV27,CASSAASGSAPKPQYF,TGTGCCAGCAGTGCTGCATCCGGGTCAGCCCCAAAGCCGCAGTACTTC